A single sample gave rise to the 22 T cell receptor beta chains below, sequenced in a study of T cells in Graves' hyperthyroidism and ophthalmopathy. There were TCR beta CDR3 regions amplified from RNA transcripts. The TCR CDR3 first-round RT-PCR relied on the HTBI primer set. TCRdb itself ran the multiplex PCR reads through MiXCR, one entry per CDR3 protein. The sample has around 440,000 distinct CDR3 sequences, around a sixth seen once; the top ten hold 7.7%. Sequencing was done on a sample of blood. These receptors came from a woman between 18 and 29 years old with Graves' hyperthyroidism.

V usage is TRBV10-3 and J usage is TRBJ2-3, with TRBD2 as a possible D gene (6 bases). Deletions cut 10 bases from V and 5 bases from J, with 13 bases between. This CDR3 comprises 12 residues. The V gene's germline CDR1 is ENHRY and CDR2 SYGVKD. The CDR3 protein is CATSAEGDTQYF. CDR3 coding DNA: TGTGCCACTAGCGCGGAGGGAGATACGCAGTATTTT.

Details on this clonotype: A single base separates this from a much larger clone, so it may be a read error. The rearrangement joins TRBV6-1 to TRBJ2-7; TRBD1 aligns across 9 bases. Per germline, CDR1 MNHNS and CDR2 SASEGT. The junction had 5 bases not matched to a gene; V was cut back by 3 bases and J by 2 bases. The CDR3 is 15 residues long. The CDR3 reads CASSDGTGSPYEQYF. The CDR3 nucleotides are TGTGCCAGCAGTGATGGGACAGGGAGCCCCTACGAGCAGTACTTC.

There are many counts of this clonotype. The chain has TRBV20-1 and TRBJ2-5; perhaps D is TRBD1 or TRBD2 (5 bases each). Per the germline V gene, CDR1 is DFQATT and CDR2 is SNEGSKA (reference sequence). Trimming shortened V by 5 bases and J by 5 bases, and 15 bases separated the two germline ends. This CDR3 spans 13 amino acids. The CDR3: CSARWDRAETQYF. The CDR3 DNA follows: TGCAGTGCTCGATGGGACCGGGCGGAGACCCAGTACTTC.

The chain has TRBV29-1 and TRBJ1-4; D not resolved. V was pared by 6 bases and J by 3 bases, with 17 bases between. The CDR3 spans 15 residues. In germline, CDR1 is SQVTM, CDR2 ANQGSEA. The DNA of the CDR3 is TGCAGCGTAAAGGGAGGTCCCGGGGCTAATGAAAAACTGTTTTTT. It codes for CSVKGGPGANEKLFF.

With regard to this clonotype: With a much larger clone just one base away, this may be a read error. The V call is TRBV5-8, the J call TRBJ2-5; D is undetermined. This CDR3 has 14 amino acids. CDR1 SGHTS and CDR2 YDEGEE come from the germline V gene. V was shortened by 5 bases and J by 5 bases, with 16 bases between the two germline ends. This chain's CDR3 is CASRYASAWETQYF. The CDR3 bases are TGTGCCAGCAGATATGCATCAGCATGGGAGACCCAGTACTTC. Filled out from reference TRBV5-8 and TRBJ2-5, the complete variable domain reads EAGVTQSPTHLIKTRGQQATLRCSPISGHTSVYWYQQALGLGLQFLLWYDEGEERNRGNFPPRFSGRQFPNYSSELNVNALELEDSALYLCASRYASAWETQYFGPGTRLLVL.

This clonotype has at least ten counts. The J gene is TRBJ1-2, the V gene TRBV18; D remains ambiguous. Germline lookup yields CDR1 KGHSH and CDR2 LQKENI. This CDR3 is built from 14 residues. V dropped 1 base and J dropped 2 bases, with 8 bases sitting between them. CDR3 residues: CASSPRVMNYGYTF. The DNA for the CDR3 is TGTGCCAGCTCACCACGGGTAATGAACTATGGCTACACCTTC.

This clonotype has a count of ten or more. This chain connects TRBV7-3 to TRBJ2-1, with TRBD2 matching over 11 bases. Trimming cost V 3 bases and J 2 bases; bases outside gene matches: 3. The CDR3 consists of 16 residues. Per the germline V gene, CDR1 is SGHTA and CDR2 is FQGTGA. The CDR3 bases are TGTGCCAGCAGCTTGGGTAGCGGGGGGGCCTACAATGAGCAGTTCTTC. Protein: CASSLGSGGAYNEQFF.

The table lists this clonotype with many counts. The chain uses TRBV28 and TRBJ2-5; possible D gene TRBD2, 6 bases. CDR1 is MDHEN and CDR2 is SYDVKM in the germline V gene. This CDR3 region has 19 residues. V was shortened by 7 bases and J by 7 bases, with 34 bases between the two germline ends. This chain's CDR3 is CASTLRGGKIKDPSGTQYF. CDR3 DNA sequence: TGTGCCAGCACCTTAAGGGGCGGGAAAATCAAAGACCCCTCAGGGACCCAGTACTTC. The full variable domain, completed using reference TRBV28 and TRBJ2-5, is DVKVTQSSRYLVKRTGEKVFLECVQDMDHENMFWYRQDPGLGLRLIYFSYDVKMKEKGDIPEGYSVSREKKERFSLILESASTNQTSMYLCASTLRGGKIKDPSGTQYFGPGTRLLVL.

This clonotype was found many times. This chain uses TRBV3-1 with TRBJ1-2, with TRBD1 identical over 9 bases. The CDR3 has 16 residues. V lost 3 bases and J lost 5; bases outside the gene matches: 10. Germline V gene sequence: CDR1 LGHDT, CDR2 YNNKEL (reference sequence). The CDR3 here is CASSHSMGTGSYGYTF. CDR3 nucleotide sequence: TGTGCCAGCAGCCATTCTATGGGGACAGGGTCTTATGGCTACACCTTC.

This clonotype was seen many times. The CDR3 reads CAISPDRTSYNEQFF. Written as DNA, the CDR3 is TGTGCCATCAGCCCAGACAGGACCTCCTACAATGAGCAGTTCTTC. The chain recombines TRBV10-3 with TRBJ2-1; possible D gene TRBD1, 6 bases. Germline-derived CDR1 and CDR2 are ENHRY and SYGVKD. V was clipped by 6 bases and J by 0 bases, with 12 bases between them. There are 15 residues in the CDR3.

This clonotype appeared a few times. The chain is built from TRBV6-6 and TRBJ2-2; D possibly corresponds to TRBD1 (5 bases). The germline gives CDR1 MNHNY, CDR2 SVGAGI (reference sequence). CDR3 length: 15 amino acids. Between the trimmed V and J ends, which lost 0 bases and 3 bases, there was a span of 8 bases. The CDR3 bases are TGTGCCAGCAGTTACTCGAAGGGGCACACCGGGGAGCTGTTTTTT. Translating gives CASSYSKGHTGELFF.

This clonotype has just a few counts. The rearrangement joins TRBV15 to TRBJ2-3, with TRBD2 as a possible D gene (6 bases). Trimming shortened V by 5 bases and J by 3 bases, and 12 bases separated the two germline ends. The CDR3 contains 14 residues. Germline V CDR1 and CDR2: LNHNV, YYDKDF (reference sequence). The CDR3 nucleotides read TGTGCCACCAGCGGAGCCCGGGAGACAGATACGCAGTATTTT. This sequence encodes CATSGARETDTQYF.

This clonotype was seen a few times. It may be a read error: a sequence one base away is much more abundant. This rearrangement joins TRBV2 to TRBJ1-4; D gene unclear. The CDR3 is 14 amino acids. V was cut by 5 bases and J by 8 bases, with 15 bases left in between. Germline loops: CDR1 SNHLY, CDR2 FYNNEI. CDR3 coding DNA: TGTGCCAGCAGTACGGCAAGGGAGCCAGAAAAACTGTTTTTT. Amino acid sequence: CASSTAREPEKLFF.

This clonotype was detected only a few times. A clone one base away is much larger, so this may be a read error. CDR3 in amino acids: CASSSGLMREQSF. The CDR3 nucleotides are TGTGCCAGCAGCTCCGGACTCATGCGGGAGCAGTCCTTC. J is TRBJ2-1 and V is TRBV11-3; 7 bases fit TRBD2. Germline CDR1 is SGHNT and CDR2 is YENEEA. The CDR3 length is 13 residues.

This clonotype was recorded at least ten times. CDR3 protein: CASSFGRTSTDTQYF. DNA for the CDR3: TGTGCCAGCAGCTTCGGCAGGACTAGCACAGATACGCAGTATTTT. The genes are TRBV7-6 and TRBJ2-3; TRBD2 might be the D (5 bases). This CDR3 has 15 amino acids. V gave up 3 bases and J gave up 0 bases, with 10 bases separating them. Germline V gene data show CDR1 as SGHVS and CDR2 as FNYEAQ.

This clonotype was recorded many times. In DNA, the CDR3 is TGTGCCACCAGTGATCGGTCAGGGACGCAGACCCAGTACTTC. Its translation is CATSDRSGTQTQYF. The chain is built from TRBV24-1 and TRBJ2-5; either TRBD1 or TRBD2 may fit D (5 bases each). The germline gives CDR1 KGHDR, CDR2 SFDVKD. The V end lost 3 bases, the J end lost 6 bases, and 13 bases lay between the germline ends. The CDR3 has 14 residues.

At least ten counts were recorded for this clonotype. The rearrangement joins TRBV6-2 or TRBV6-3 to TRBJ1-2, with a possible D match to TRBD1 (6 bases). V was cut by 6 bases and J by 2 bases, with 7 bases left in between. Germline lookup yields CDR1 MNHEY and CDR2 SVGEGT. The CDR3 extends over 12 amino acids. The chain's CDR3 is CASRRGNYGYTF. CDR3 nucleotides: TGTGCCAGCAGGAGGGGGAACTATGGCTACACCTTC.

The V gene is TRBV5-6, the J gene TRBJ1-6; TRBD1 might be the D (5 bases). The V gene lost 7 bases and the J gene lost 7 bases, with 21 bases spanning the gap. CDR3 length: 16 amino acids. CDR1 SGHDT and CDR2 YYEEEE come from the germline V gene. The DNA of the CDR3 is TGTGCCAGCCCCTCATATCCGGGACGGCCGAATTCACCCCTCCACTTT. It encodes CASPSYPGRPNSPLHF.

This clonotype was recorded many times. The chain couples TRBV11-2 to TRBJ2-5; the match to TRBD1 covers 8 bases. This CDR3 contains 16 residues. The ends lost 7 bases at V and 5 bases at J; junction bases unmatched: 15. Germline V CDR1 and CDR2: SGHAT, FQNNGV. CDR3 in DNA: TGTGCCAGCAACCTGCAACCAGGGGGCGGGTATGAGACCCAGTACTTC. Its protein product is CASNLQPGGGYETQYF.

This clonotype was seen a handful of times. This rearrangement joins TRBV10-3 to TRBJ2-7; possibly TRBD1 for D (6 bases). The CDR3 contains 15 residues. The V end was cut by 8 bases, the J end by 5 bases, with 22 bases between. Germline V gene data show CDR1 as ENHRY and CDR2 as SYGVKD. CDR3: CAIGREGQGSNEQYF. The CDR3 DNA follows: TGTGCCATCGGGCGCGAAGGGCAGGGGTCCAACGAGCAGTACTTC.

This clonotype was found many times. The chain combines TRBV27 with TRBJ2-3; D might be TRBD2 (6 bases). Trimming stripped 4 bases from V and 4 bases from J, with 12 bases between. This CDR3 comprises 14 residues. CDR1 is MNHEY, CDR2 SMNVEV, per germline (reference sequence). The CDR3 spells CASSSGLEADTQYF. The CDR3 coding sequence is TGTGCCAGCAGTTCGGGACTGGAGGCAGATACGCAGTATTTT.

This clonotype was picked up many times. The CDR3 DNA sequence: TGTGCCAGCAGCCTCCTAGCGGGGGGTAACACCGGGGAGCTGTTTTTT. Translating it yields CASSLLAGGNTGELFF. J is TRBJ2-2 and V is TRBV7-3, with TRBD2 matching over 11 bases. CDR3 size: 16 residues. V lost 5 bases, J lost 2 bases, and 4 bases stayed unmatched. The V gene's germline CDR1 is SGHTA and CDR2 FQGTGA.